The 23 T cell receptor beta chains given below trace back to one sample, sequenced in a study of early stage breast cancer tumors. Sequenced by immunoSEQ multiplex PCR; TCRdb stores in-frame clones only, minus some. The sample includes around 31,000 clones, almost 75% of them seen just once. The sample was blood. These receptors were obtained from a person in their forties with breast cancer.

In its sample, this clone was seen a few times. The chain uses TRBV4-2 and TRBJ1-1; TRBD1 matches at 9 bases. From germline, CDR1 is LGHNA and CDR2 YNFKEQ. CDR3 size: 17 residues. With 6 bases clipped from V and 6 bases from J, the junction kept 17 bases outside the gene matches. For the CDR3, the DNA is TGTGCCAGCAGTTATCAGACCGGGGACAGGGTCATGGCTGAAGCTTTCTTT. Its protein product is CASSYQTGDRVMAEAFF.

This chain links TRBV7-8 with TRBJ1-2; no clear D gene. Trimming pared 0 bases from V and 0 bases from J, leaving 14 bases between. Looked up from germline, CDR1 is SGHVS and CDR2 is FQNEAQ. The CDR3 is 17 amino acids. This chain's CDR3 is CASSLARAARANYGYTF. The CDR3 nucleotides read TGTGCCAGCAGCTTAGCGCGGGCAGCTCGAGCTAACTATGGCTACACCTTC.

The chain has TRBV6-4 and TRBJ2-3; TRBD2 matches 13 bases. V was pared by 3 bases and J by 5 bases, with 5 bases of the junction left unmatched. The CDR3 contains 16 residues. CDR1 is MRHNA, CDR2 SNTAGT, per germline. The CDR3 DNA reads TGTGCCAGCAGTGAAACCGGGACTAGCGGGGTAGATACGCAGTATTTT. This codes for CASSETGTSGVDTQYF.

This clone was counted once. The rearrangement links TRBV19 to TRBJ1-5; 7 positions match TRBD1. V lost 1 base to trimming and J lost 3 bases; unmatched junction nucleotides: 12. Germline CDR1 is LNHDA and CDR2 is SQIVND (reference sequence). CDR3 length equals 18 residues. This chain's CDR3 is CASSIGYRGPGNNQPQHF. CDR3 DNA: TGTGCCAGTAGTATAGGCTACAGGGGTCCGGGTAACAATCAGCCCCAGCATTTT.

This sequence joins TRBV5-4 and TRBJ2-2, with D perhaps TRBD1 (6 bases). Trimming cost V 4 bases and J 0 bases, with 13 bases left between them. In germline, CDR1 is SGHNT, CDR2 YYREEE (reference sequence). This CDR3 region has 16 residues. CDR3 in amino acids: CASSTYRAANTGELFF. CDR3 DNA: TGTGCCAGCAGCACCTACAGGGCCGCGAACACCGGGGAGCTGTTTTTT.

V gene TRBV6-1 combines with J gene TRBJ1-4; D ambiguous. The CDR3 extends over 13 amino acids. V shed 0 bases and J shed 7 bases, with 6 bases lying between them. Germline CDR1 reads MNHNS; CDR2 reads SASEGT. The CDR3 region has the DNA TGTGCCAGCAGTGAAGCGTTGGGTGAAAAACTGTTTTTT. It encodes CASSEALGEKLFF.

The J gene is TRBJ1-1, the V gene TRBV7-9; TRBD1 matches at 8 bases. V shed 5 bases and J 10 bases; nucleotides not matched to a gene: 9. There are 13 residues in the CDR3. CDR1 and CDR2 (germline): SEHNR, FQNEAQ (reference sequence). This chain's CDR3 is CASSTHDRGVAFF. The CDR3 DNA reads TGTGCCAGCAGCACCCACGACAGGGGAGTAGCTTTCTTT.

The J gene is TRBJ2-6, the V gene TRBV28; no definite D call. Germline CDR1 is MDHEN and CDR2 is SYDVKM. Trimming shortened V by 7 bases and J by 0 bases, and 10 bases separated the two germline ends. The CDR3 is 15 residues long. The CDR3 here is CASKGQNSGANVLTF. CDR3 DNA sequence: TGTGCCAGCAAAGGGCAGAACTCTGGGGCCAACGTCCTGACTTTC.

The chain uses TRBV29-1 and TRBJ2-1, with 11 bases lining up with TRBD2. Germline lookup yields CDR1 SQVTM and CDR2 ANQGSEA. Trimming cost V 4 bases and J 0 bases; bases outside gene matches: 14. This CDR3 spans 19 amino acids. CDR3 protein: CSVGRVGLAEISSYNEQFF. CDR3 bases: TGCAGCGTTGGCAGGGTGGGACTAGCGGAGATAAGCTCCTACAATGAGCAGTTCTTC.

The chain employs TRBV5-6 and TRBJ1-2, with TRBD1 identical over 7 bases. CDR3 length equals 17 residues. The germline gives CDR1 SGHDT, CDR2 YYEEEE. J lost 4 bases, V lost 0 bases, and 12 bases had no gene match. CDR3 sequence: CASSLDVDRVETYGYTF. The CDR3 nucleotides read TGTGCCAGCAGCTTGGATGTCGACAGGGTGGAAACCTATGGCTACACCTTC.

The chain has TRBV11-3 and TRBJ2-5; 9 nucleotides line up with TRBD2. The CDR3 contains 14 residues. Trimming cost V 10 bases and J 5 bases; bases outside gene matches: 11. Per germline, CDR1 SGHNT and CDR2 YENEEA. The CDR3 reads CAITWAGGGETQYF. The CDR3, as DNA: TGTGCCATTACCTGGGCGGGAGGGGGTGAGACCCAGTACTTC.

This clone was picked up a small number of times. The chain is built from TRBV10-3 and TRBJ2-5; 10 bases line up with TRBD1. CDR1 and CDR2 (germline): ENHRY, SYGVKD. V shed 6 bases, J shed 5 bases, and the junction held 9 bases outside the gene matches. The CDR3 totals 15 residues. The CDR3 loop reads CAIRGGTGVEETQYF. CDR3 in DNA: TGTGCCATCAGAGGGGGGACAGGGGTCGAGGAGACCCAGTACTTC.

The V and J genes are TRBV6-4 and TRBJ2-2, with D tentatively TRBD2 (6 bases). V lost 3 bases and J lost 2, with 13 bases in between. The germline V gene encodes CDR1 MRHNA and CDR2 SNTAGT. The CDR3 is 16 amino acids. This CDR3 reads CASSDAGTSNTGELFF. CDR3 DNA sequence: TGTGCCAGCAGTGATGCCGGGACTTCCAACACCGGGGAGCTGTTTTTT.

This chain uses TRBV7-9 with TRBJ2-5; D is unclear. The length of the CDR3 is 15 residues. V lost 5 bases and J 5 bases, leaving 18 bases between the germline ends. Germline CDR1 is SEHNR and CDR2 is FQNEAQ (reference sequence). CDR3: CASSPKVRIGETQYF. The CDR3 DNA reads as TGTGCCAGCAGCCCAAAAGTTCGCATTGGGGAGACCCAGTACTTC.

The CDR3 loop is CAWSLARNTGELFF. For the CDR3, the DNA is TGTGCCTGGAGCCTTGCCAGGAACACCGGGGAGCTGTTTTTT. V and J are TRBV30 and TRBJ2-2, with D unresolved. CDR3 length: 14 residues. V lost 3 bases, J lost 1 base, and 9 bases lay in between. The V gene's germline CDR1 is GTSNPN and CDR2 SVGIG (reference sequence).

This chain links TRBV15 with TRBJ1-1; D uncertain. In germline, CDR1 is LNHNV, CDR2 YYDKDF (reference sequence). This CDR3 comprises 17 residues. V lost 5 bases and J 4 bases, leaving 23 bases between the germline ends. The CDR3 DNA reads TGTGCCACCAGCGCTGGACTGCAGGCCTCGCGGGGCACTGAAGCTTTCTTT. This translates into CATSAGLQASRGTEAFF.

This clone was seen a few times. The rearrangement links TRBV11-1 to TRBJ2-3; 8 nucleotides agree with TRBD1. Germline loops: CDR1 SGHAT, CDR2 FQDESV (reference sequence). CDR3 length equals 15 residues. With 5 bases clipped from V and 4 bases from J, the junction kept 8 bases outside the gene matches. CDR3 bases: TGTGCCAGCAGCCACCGGACAGGGAAAGCAGATACGCAGTATTTT. Its translation is CASSHRTGKADTQYF.

This clone was recorded once. The V and J genes are TRBV7-6 and TRBJ2-2, with 14 bases fitting TRBD2. CDR3 length: 18 amino acids. The V segment lost 5 bases and the J segment 7 bases; nucleotides outside the gene matches: 12. Per the germline V gene, CDR1 is SGHVS and CDR2 is FNYEAQ. CDR3 DNA: TGTGCCAGCAGCCCATCCCCCGGGACTAGCGGGAGAATCGGGGAGCTGTTTTTT. The encoded protein is CASSPSPGTSGRIGELFF.

This clone has just a few counts. This rearrangement joins TRBV6-5 to TRBJ2-5, with a tentative D call TRBD1 (6 bases). Looked up from germline, CDR1 is MNHEY and CDR2 is SVGAGI. The CDR3 consists of 16 residues. V was cut by 0 bases and J by 5 bases, with 16 bases left in between. In DNA, the CDR3 is TGTGCCAGCAGTTACTCGGGCAGGGGCGCCGGTGAGACCCAGTACTTC. Protein: CASSYSGRGAGETQYF.

The chain links TRBV5-8 to TRBJ1-1; the D is unclear. The CDR3 totals 13 residues. V was cut by 0 bases and J by 3 bases, with 6 bases left in between. Germline CDR1 and CDR2: SGHTS and YDEGEE. The CDR3 protein is CASSLEPYTEAFF. In DNA, the CDR3 is TGTGCCAGCAGCTTGGAACCGTACACTGAAGCTTTCTTT.

This clone has more than one count but fewer than ten. V and J are TRBV6-5 and TRBJ2-7; D is perhaps TRBD1 (6 bases). The CDR3 consists of 11 residues. Germline lookup yields CDR1 MNHEY and CDR2 SVGAGI. Trimming pared 4 bases from V and 12 bases from J, leaving 13 bases between. This chain's CDR3 is CASSFTGFWYF. The CDR3 DNA is TGTGCCAGCAGTTTTACAGGGTTTTGGTACTTC.

V gene TRBV7-9 combines with J gene TRBJ2-3; D gene uncertain. Germline CDR1 SEHNR, CDR2 FQNEAQ (reference sequence). CDR3 length: 15 residues. V gave up 0 bases and J gave up 4 bases, with 11 bases separating them. The CDR3 DNA reads TGTGCCAGCAGCTTAGCGTTGCTTATCGCAGATACGCAGTATTTT. Amino acid sequence: CASSLALLIADTQYF.

The chain is built from TRBV6-7 and TRBJ2-1; D call uncertain. TRBV6-7 belongs to the ORF category, with a function that is uncertain. The ends were cut back, 0 bases at V and 8 bases at J, with 11 bases in the middle. The CDR3 loop spans 14 amino acids. This CDR3 is CASSYSRSGDEQFF. As DNA, the CDR3 is TGTGCCAGCAGTTACTCGAGGTCTGGGGATGAGCAGTTCTTC.